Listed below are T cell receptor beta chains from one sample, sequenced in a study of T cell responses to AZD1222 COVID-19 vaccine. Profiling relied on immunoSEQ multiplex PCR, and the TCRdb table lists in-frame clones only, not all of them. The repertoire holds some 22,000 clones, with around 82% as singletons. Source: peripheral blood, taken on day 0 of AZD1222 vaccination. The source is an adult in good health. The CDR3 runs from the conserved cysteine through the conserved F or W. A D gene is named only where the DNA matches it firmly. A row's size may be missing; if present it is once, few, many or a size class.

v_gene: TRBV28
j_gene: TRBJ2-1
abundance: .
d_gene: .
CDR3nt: TGTGCCAGCAGTTTCAGCAGGGCCAATGAGCAGTTCTTC
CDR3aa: CASSFSRANEQFF

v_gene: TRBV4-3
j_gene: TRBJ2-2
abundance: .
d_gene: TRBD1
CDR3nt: TGCGCCAGCAGCCAAGATACCAGGGGGCTGTTGGGCGGGGAGCTGTTTTTT
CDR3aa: CASSQDTRGLLGGELFF

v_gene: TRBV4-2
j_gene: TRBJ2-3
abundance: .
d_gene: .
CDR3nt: TGTGCCAGCAGCCAAGGAGGGGGAGGCAGGGGAGAAGCAGATACGCAGTATTTT
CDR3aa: CASSQGGGGRGEADTQYF

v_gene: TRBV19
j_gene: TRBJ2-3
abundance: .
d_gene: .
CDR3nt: TGTGCCAGTAGTATAGAAGGGACTACGCAGTATTTT
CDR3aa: CASSIEGTTQYF

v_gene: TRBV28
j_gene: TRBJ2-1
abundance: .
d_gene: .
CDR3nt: TGTGCCAGCAGTTTATTGACAGAAATTTACAATGAGCAGTTCTTC
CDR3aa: CASSLLTEIYNEQFF

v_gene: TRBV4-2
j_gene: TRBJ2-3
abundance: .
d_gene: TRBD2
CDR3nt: TGTGCCAGCAGCCAATACGGGACTAGCGGGATTACAGATACGCAGTATTTT
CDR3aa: CASSQYGTSGITDTQYF

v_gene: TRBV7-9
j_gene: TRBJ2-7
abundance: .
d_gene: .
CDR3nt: TGTGCCAGCAGCTTAGAAGTCCGGGCAGGGAGCGAGCAGTACTTC
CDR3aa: CASSLEVRAGSEQYF

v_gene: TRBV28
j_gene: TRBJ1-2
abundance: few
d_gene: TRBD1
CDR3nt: TGTGCCAGCAGCATACAGGGGGCGGGAGGCTACACCTTC
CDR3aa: CASSIQGAGGYTF

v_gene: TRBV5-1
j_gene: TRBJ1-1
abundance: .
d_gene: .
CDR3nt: TGCGCCAGCAGCTTGGGCGGACTGGGGCGGACTGAAGCTTTCTTT
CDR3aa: CASSLGGLGRTEAFF

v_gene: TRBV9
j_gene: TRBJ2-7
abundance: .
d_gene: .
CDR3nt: TGTGCCAGCAGCCCCGGAGATGCCTACGAGCAGTACTTC
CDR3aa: CASSPGDAYEQYF

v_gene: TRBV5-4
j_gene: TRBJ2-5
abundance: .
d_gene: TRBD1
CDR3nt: TGTGCCAGCAGCTTGCGCGGGACAGGGTCCATCGTCGAGACCCAGTACTTC
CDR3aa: CASSLRGTGSIVETQYF

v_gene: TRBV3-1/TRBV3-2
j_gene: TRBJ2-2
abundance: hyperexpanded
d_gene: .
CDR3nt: TGTGCCAGCAGCCAAGATCTTGGTAGGCTAGCGATGACCGGGGAGCTGTTTTTT
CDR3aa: CASSQDLGRLAMTGELFF

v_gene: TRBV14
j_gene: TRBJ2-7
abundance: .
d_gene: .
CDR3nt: TGTGCCAGCAGCCAAGAGGGCAGGCGGCCCTACGAGCAGTACTTC
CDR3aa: CASSQEGRRPYEQYF

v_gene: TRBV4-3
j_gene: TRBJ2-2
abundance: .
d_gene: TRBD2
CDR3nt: TGCGCCAGCAGCCAGGGGACTAGCGCAACCGGGGAGCTGTTTTTT
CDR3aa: CASSQGTSATGELFF

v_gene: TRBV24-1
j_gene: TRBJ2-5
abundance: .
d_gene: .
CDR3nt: TGTGCCACCAGTGATCCCGCTCTCCCTAGCGACGGTGGGGAGACCCAGTACTTC
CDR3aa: CATSDPALPSDGGETQYF

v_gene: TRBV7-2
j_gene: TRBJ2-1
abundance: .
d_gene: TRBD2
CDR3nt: TGTGCCAGCAGACCGGGACTAGCGCTTTACAATGAGCAGTTCTTC
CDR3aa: CASRPGLALYNEQFF

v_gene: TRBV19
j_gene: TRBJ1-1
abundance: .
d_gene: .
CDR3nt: TGTGCCAGTAGGGGTCTGGACAGCCGGGACACTGAAGCTTTCTTT
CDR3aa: CASRGLDSRDTEAFF

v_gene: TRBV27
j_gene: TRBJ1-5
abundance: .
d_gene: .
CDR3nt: TGTGCCAGCAGTCCGGCAGTGTATAGCAATCAGCCCCAGCATTTT
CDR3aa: CASSPAVYSNQPQHF

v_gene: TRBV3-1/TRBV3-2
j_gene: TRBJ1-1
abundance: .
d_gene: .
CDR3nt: TGTGCCAGCAGCCGCAGGGGCGCGAACACTGAAGCTTTCTTT
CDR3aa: CASSRRGANTEAFF

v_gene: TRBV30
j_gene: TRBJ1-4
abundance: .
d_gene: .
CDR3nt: TGTGCCTGGAGTGTAGGGATGGGGCTGTTTTTT
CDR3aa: CAWSVGMGLFF

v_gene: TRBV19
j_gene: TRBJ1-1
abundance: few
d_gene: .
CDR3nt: TGTGCCAGTATGGGACGGGGGCGCACTGAAGCTTTCTTT
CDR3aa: CASMGRGRTEAFF

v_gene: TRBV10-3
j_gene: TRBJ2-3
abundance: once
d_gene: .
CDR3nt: TGTGCCATCGGCGGAAATACAGATACGCAGTATTTT
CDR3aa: CAIGGNTDTQYF

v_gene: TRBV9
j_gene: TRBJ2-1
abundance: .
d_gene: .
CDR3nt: TGTGCCAGCAGCGTAGTGGCGACCTACAATGAGCAGTTCTTC
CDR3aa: CASSVVATYNEQFF

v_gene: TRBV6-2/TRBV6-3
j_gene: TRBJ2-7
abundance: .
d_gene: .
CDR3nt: TGTGCCAGCAGCTCTGACCGCTACGAGCAGTACTTC
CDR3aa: CASSSDRYEQYF

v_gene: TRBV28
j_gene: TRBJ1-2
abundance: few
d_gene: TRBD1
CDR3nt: TGTGCCAGCAGTTTAGGGGGACAGAACTATGGCTACACCTTC
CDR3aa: CASSLGGQNYGYTF

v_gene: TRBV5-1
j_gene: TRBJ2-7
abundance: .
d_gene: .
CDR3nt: TGCGCCAGCAGCTTGGAGGGGGCCTACGAGCAGTACTTC
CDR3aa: CASSLEGAYEQYF

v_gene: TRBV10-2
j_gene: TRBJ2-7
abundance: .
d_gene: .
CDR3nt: TGCGCCAGCAGTGAGTCCGGCGAACGAGCCGAGCAGTACTTC
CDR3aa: CASSESGERAEQYF

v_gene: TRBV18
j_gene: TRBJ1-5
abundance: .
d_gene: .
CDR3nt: TGTGCCAGCTCCCGGGGTGTGGGGAACGTTGGCAATCAGCCCCAGCATTTT
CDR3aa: CASSRGVGNVGNQPQHF

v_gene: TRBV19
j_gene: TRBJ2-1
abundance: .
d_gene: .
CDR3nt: TGTGCCAGTAGACAGAACAATGAGCAGTTCTTC
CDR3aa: CASRQNNEQFF